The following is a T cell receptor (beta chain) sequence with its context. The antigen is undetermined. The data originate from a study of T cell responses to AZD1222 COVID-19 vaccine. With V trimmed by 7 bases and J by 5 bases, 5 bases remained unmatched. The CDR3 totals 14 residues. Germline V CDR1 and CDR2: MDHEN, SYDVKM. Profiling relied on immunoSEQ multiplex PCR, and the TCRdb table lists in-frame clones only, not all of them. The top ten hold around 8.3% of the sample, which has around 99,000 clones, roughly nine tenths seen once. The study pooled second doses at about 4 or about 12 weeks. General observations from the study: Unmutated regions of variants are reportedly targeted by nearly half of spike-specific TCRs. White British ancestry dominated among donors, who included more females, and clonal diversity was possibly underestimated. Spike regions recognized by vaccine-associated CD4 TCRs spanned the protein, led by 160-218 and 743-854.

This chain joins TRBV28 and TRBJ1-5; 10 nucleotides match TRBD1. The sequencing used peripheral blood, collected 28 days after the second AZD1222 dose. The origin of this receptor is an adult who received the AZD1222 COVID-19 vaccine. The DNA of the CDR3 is TGTGCCAGCACGACAGGGGGCGGCCATCAGCCCCAGCATTTT. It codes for CASTTGGGHQPQHF.